This T cell receptor (beta chain) was identified in a study of beta chain features in type 1 diabetes. A word on this clone: Its matching antigen is unknown.

Of the isolated RNA, all was reverse transcribed, and so the sequenced material was expressed TCRB transcripts. Roughly 3.5 million reads per sample on average were obtained from naive, central memory and regulatory T cell samples. Repertoires were generated with immunoSEQ multiplex PCR, while TCRdb's copy carries only in-frame clones and drops some. The sample gives more than 200,000 clones, approximately 16% of which show up once; 0.065% to 0.095% is in the top ten. Findings and limits, study-wide: PCR may have favored shorter templates equally in patients and controls. Any HLA type influence on TCRB rearrangement was left unresolved here. All four CD4+ subsets from Type 1 diabetes patients carried moderately but significantly shorter TCRB CDR3s. Across patients, naive, central memory and Treg TCRB repertoires exhibited apparently greater similarity than was observed across healthy donors.

The receptor's source is a man aged 25 to 40 with type 1 diabetes. The sample consisted of naive CD4+ T cells from blood.

CDR3 amino acids: CASSAGLVGDTQYF. CDR3 nucleotide sequence: TGTGCCAGCAGCGCGGGACTAGTCGGAGATACGCAGTATTTT. The V and J genes are TRBV5-6 and TRBJ2-3; 8 positions match TRBD2. V shed 4 bases, J shed 5 bases, and the junction held 6 bases outside the gene matches. In germline, CDR1 is SGHDT, CDR2 YYEEEE. The CDR3 length is 14 residues.